One sample yielded the 30 T cell receptor beta chains listed below, sequenced in a study of cytomegalovirus exposure and HLA in healthy donors. Use of 60 Vbeta and 13 Jbeta primers characterized the PCR. This table comes from immunoSEQ multiplex PCR, and its TCRdb copy is limited to in-frame clones, with some not included. In the table there are under 200,000 clones, more than 70% of which are singletons. Sequences were obtained from PBMCs. All receptors derive from a woman aged 50 to 60 in good health and CMV-seropositive.

The rearrangement uses TRBV7-8 and TRBJ2-7; TRBD1 aligns across 7 bases. The CDR3 length is 15 residues. Germline CDR1 and CDR2: SGHVS and FQNEAQ. Unmatched junction bases numbered 12, after V lost 6 bases and J lost 4 bases. CDR3 amino acids: CASRSRGQPNYEQYF. CDR3 DNA: TGTGCCAGCAGGTCAAGGGGACAGCCAAATTACGAGCAGTACTTC.

This clone has a single count. The chain carries TRBV28 and TRBJ2-1, with 10 nucleotides matching TRBD1. This CDR3 region has 16 residues. Unmatched junction bases numbered 4, after V lost 2 bases and J lost 3 bases. CDR1 is MDHEN, CDR2 SYDVKM, per germline. CDR3 coding DNA: TGTGCCAGCAGTTTACCGGGACAGGGGTTCTACAATGAGCAGTTCTTC. Translated, it gives CASSLPGQGFYNEQFF.

This chain uses TRBV9 with TRBJ1-5, with 7 bases matching TRBD1. With V trimmed by 4 bases and J by 1 base, 20 bases remained unmatched. Germline CDR1 reads SGDLS; CDR2 reads YYNGEE. This CDR3 spans 20 amino acids. The CDR3 sequence: CASSPMGIWQGEESNQPQHF. The CDR3 nucleotides are TGTGCCAGCAGCCCAATGGGCATATGGCAGGGGGAGGAGAGCAATCAGCCCCAGCATTTT.

The CDR3 DNA follows: TGTGCCAGCAGCTTGGTGCAGGGTGATGGCTACACCTTC. It translates to CASSLVQGDGYTF. The rearrangement links TRBV5-6 to TRBJ1-2, with D possibly TRBD1 on 5 matching bases. This CDR3 has 13 amino acids. The V gene's germline CDR1 is SGHDT and CDR2 YYEEEE. Deletions cut 0 bases from V and 6 bases from J, with 9 bases between.

This clone was seen a single time. This sequence joins TRBV9 and TRBJ1-4, with D hard to call. The CDR3 runs 13 residues. Germline V gives CDR1 SGDLS, CDR2 YYNGEE. V was trimmed by 5 bases and J by 7 bases, leaving 12 bases between them. Here the CDR3 DNA reads TGTGCCAGCAGTTACACTATGGGTGAAAAACTGTTTTTT. Protein sequence: CASSYTMGEKLFF.

The chain recombines TRBV28 with TRBJ1-1, with 8 bases lining up with TRBD1. The CDR3 spans 17 residues. CDR1 and CDR2 from the germline V gene are MDHEN and SYDVKM. The junction had 8 bases not matched to a gene; V was cut back by 1 base and J by 1 base. CDR3 in amino acids: CASSLLGQGRENTEAFF. The CDR3 DNA sequence: TGTGCCAGCAGTTTATTAGGACAGGGAAGGGAGAACACTGAAGCTTTCTTT.

This clone has more than one count but fewer than ten. V is TRBV7-2 and J is TRBJ1-1; D gene ambiguous. From germline, CDR1 is SGHTA and CDR2 FQGNSA. V shed 5 bases and J shed 4 bases, with 11 bases lying between them. The CDR3 consists of 13 residues. The CDR3 sequence: CASSPGMATEAFF. The CDR3 DNA reads TGTGCCAGCAGCCCGGGGATGGCCACTGAAGCTTTCTTT. Together with reference TRBV7-2 and TRBJ1-1, the CDR3 gives the full variable domain: GAGVSQSPSNKVTEKGKDVELRCDPISGHTALYWYRQSLGQGLEFLIYFQGNSAPDKSGLPSDRFSAERTGGSVSTLTIQRTQQEDSAVYLCASSPGMATEAFFGQGTRLTVV.

In this sample, this clone turned up a few times. The CDR3 coding sequence is TGTGCCAGCAGCCAATCGGTCGGTGACACTGAAGCTTTCTTT. This gives the protein CASSQSVGDTEAFF. The chain carries TRBV4-2 and TRBJ1-1; D not certain. The V gene lost 2 bases and the J gene lost 3 bases, with 10 bases spanning the gap. The CDR3 runs to 14 residues. Per the germline V gene, CDR1 is LGHNA and CDR2 is YNFKEQ.

This sequence joins TRBV28 and TRBJ1-1; 7 bases are a match to TRBD1. The CDR3 covers 12 residues. The V and J ends lost 3 bases and 11 bases, in that order; junction bases with no gene match: 6. Germline V CDR1 and CDR2: MDHEN, SYDVKM. The CDR3 DNA sequence: TGTGCCAGCAGTTTGAAAGGGGGCAGTGCTTTCTTT. This codes for CASSLKGGSAFF. Variable domain in full (rest from reference TRBV28 and TRBJ1-1): DVKVTQSSRYLVKRTGEKVFLECVQDMDHENMFWYRQDPGLGLRLIYFSYDVKMKEKGDIPEGYSVSREKKERFSLILESASTNQTSMYLCASSLKGGSAFFGQGTRLTVV.

J is TRBJ2-5 and V is TRBV7-9; TRBD1 is a possible D gene (5 bases). Trimming cost V 4 bases and J 5 bases, with 14 bases left between them. This CDR3 is 14 amino acids long. From germline, CDR1 is SEHNR and CDR2 FQNEAQ (reference sequence). This CDR3 is CASSSASGLETQYF. For the CDR3, the DNA is TGTGCCAGCAGCTCCGCGTCAGGGTTGGAGACCCAGTACTTC.

The chain has TRBV19 and TRBJ2-1; 10 bases fit TRBD2. The CDR3 length is 14 residues. Trimming cost V 4 bases and J 11 bases; bases outside gene matches: 8. Germline CDR1 and CDR2: LNHDA and SQIVND (reference sequence). The CDR3 loop reads CASSTTGTSAQQFF. The CDR3 DNA reads TGTGCCAGTAGTACCACCGGGACTAGCGCTCAGCAGTTCTTC.

The chain couples TRBV6-5 to TRBJ1-2; D perhaps matches TRBD1 (6 bases). V gave up 2 bases and J gave up 2 bases, with 12 bases separating them. Germline V gives CDR1 MNHEY, CDR2 SVGAGI. There are 15 residues in the CDR3. CDR3 DNA: TGTGCCAGCAGTTACCGGACAGTAAACAACTATGGCTACACCTTC. Its translation is CASSYRTVNNYGYTF.

This clone showed up just once. This sequence joins TRBV11-3 and TRBJ2-3; tentatively, D is TRBD1 (7 bases). Trimming pared 5 bases from V and 4 bases from J, leaving 16 bases between. The CDR3 covers 15 residues. Germline CDR1 and CDR2: SGHNT and YENEEA. This CDR3 is CASSPWTGGADTQYF. CDR3 DNA sequence: TGTGCCAGCAGCCCATGGACAGGAGGGGCAGATACGCAGTATTTT. Looking up the rest from reference TRBV11-3 and TRBJ2-3 gives the full variable domain: EAGVVQSPRYKIIEKKQPVAFWCNPISGHNTLYWYLQNLGQGPELLIRYENEEAVDDSQLPKDRFSAERLKGVDSTLKIQPAELGDSAVYLCASSPWTGGADTQYFGPGTRLTVL.

This clone was detected only a few times. This chain connects TRBV2 to TRBJ2-5, with 10 positions matching TRBD2. The CDR3 covers 14 residues. The V gene end was trimmed by 8 bases and the J gene end by 5 bases; junction bases not matched to a gene: 8. Germline V lookup: CDR1 SNHLY, CDR2 FYNNEI. For the CDR3, the DNA is TGTGCCAGCGTCCCCAGCGGGGGGGGCGAGACCCAGTACTTC. The encoded protein is CASVPSGGGETQYF.

The chain recombines TRBV30 with TRBJ2-1; D gene uncertain. The CDR3 loop spans 11 amino acids. Trimming shortened V by 3 bases and J by 6 bases, and 6 bases separated the two germline ends. In germline, CDR1 is GTSNPN, CDR2 SVGIG (reference sequence). The DNA of the CDR3 is TGTGCCTGGAGCTTTAGCAATGAGCAGTTCTTC. The encoded protein is CAWSFSNEQFF.

The CDR3 DNA is TGTGCCAGCAGCTTAGCATTTCTCAGCTCCTACGAGCAGTACTTC. Residues: CASSLAFLSSYEQYF. This rearrangement joins TRBV7-8 to TRBJ2-7; no definite D call. V gave up 0 bases and J gave up 0 bases, with 9 bases separating them. The CDR3 is 15 amino acids. Germline CDR1 SGHVS, CDR2 FQNEAQ.

This chain uses TRBV19 with TRBJ2-7; TRBD1 aligns across 7 bases. Germline V CDR1 and CDR2: LNHDA, SQIVND (reference sequence). With 5 bases clipped from V and 5 bases from J, the junction kept 9 bases outside the gene matches. This CDR3 contains 14 residues. The CDR3 loop is CASSSTGARNEQYF. The CDR3, as DNA: TGTGCCAGTAGTTCCACAGGGGCGAGGAACGAGCAGTACTTC.

V gene TRBV4-1 combines with J gene TRBJ2-7, with 9 positions matching TRBD2. There are 15 residues in the CDR3. The trim removed 0 bases at V and 4 bases at J, leaving 4 bases unmatched. Germline CDR1 MGHRA, CDR2 YSYEKL. Here the CDR3 DNA reads TGCGCCAGCAGCCAAGATGGCGGGGGGGCTTACGAGCAGTACTTC. It specifies CASSQDGGGAYEQYF.

V usage is TRBV5-1 and J usage is TRBJ1-1, with D possibly TRBD1 on 5 matching bases. The CDR3 is made up of 14 amino acids. The germline V and J ends were trimmed by 4 bases and 5 bases, with 15 bases remaining between them. Germline CDR1 and CDR2: SGHRS and YFSETQ. CDR3 sequence (DNA): TGCGCCAGCAGCCCTGGGGGGGGTTTAACTGAAGCTTTCTTT. Translated, it gives CASSPGGGLTEAFF. The variable domain in full, completed from reference TRBV5-1 and TRBJ1-1, reads KAGVTQTPRYLIKTRGQQVTLSCSPISGHRSVSWYQQTPGQGLQFLFEYFSETQRNKGNFPGRFSGRQFSNSRSEMNVSTLELGDSALYLCASSPGGGLTEAFFGQGTRLTVV.

The V and J genes are TRBV9 and TRBJ2-5; 10 bases line up with TRBD1. V lost 5 bases to trimming and J lost 2 bases; unmatched junction nucleotides: 3. The CDR3 has 14 amino acids. Germline CDR1 reads SGDLS; CDR2 reads YYNGEE. For the CDR3, the DNA is TGTGCCAGCAGTCGGACAGGGGGTCAAGAGACCCAGTACTTC. It is translated as CASSRTGGQETQYF.

This chain joins TRBV29-1 and TRBJ2-5; unclear D gene. This CDR3 has 13 residues. Trimming removed 6 bases from V and 4 bases from J, with 15 bases in between. From germline, CDR1 is SQVTM and CDR2 ANQGSEA. Here the CDR3 DNA reads TGCAGCGTGAAAGTATGGGCCACAGAGACCCAGTACTTC. Protein product: CSVKVWATETQYF.

J is TRBJ2-1 and V is TRBV29-1, with TRBD1 identical over 9 bases. CDR1 and CDR2 from the germline V gene are SQVTM and ANQGSEA. With V trimmed by 5 bases and J by 2 bases, 10 bases remained unmatched. The CDR3 extends over 16 amino acids. In DNA, the CDR3 is TGCAGCGTTTCGGAGTATGGGGACAGGGCCTACAATGAGCAGTTCTTC. Its protein product is CSVSEYGDRAYNEQFF.

The chain links TRBV2 to TRBJ1-5; D unresolved. V lost 8 bases to trimming and J lost 2 bases, with 13 bases between them. This CDR3 is built from 14 residues. CDR1 and CDR2 (germline): SNHLY, FYNNEI. CDR3 bases: TGTGCCAGCGGAGGATCTCGGGGCAATCAGCCCCAGCATTTT. Amino acid sequence: CASGGSRGNQPQHF.

The genes are TRBV7-2 and TRBJ2-3; weak D call: TRBD2 (6 bases). The V end was cut by 7 bases, the J end by 4 bases, with 12 bases between. The CDR3 contains 13 residues. Per the germline V gene, CDR1 is SGHTA and CDR2 is FQGNSA. CDR3: CASTSGGPDTQYF. CDR3 in DNA: TGTGCCAGCACCTCCGGGGGACCAGATACGCAGTATTTT.

This clone appeared once. At one end the junction does not follow the germline gene, possibly because of a read error. This chain joins TRBV7-9 and TRBJ1-1; 7 nucleotides line up with TRBD1. The CDR3 has 15 residues. CDR1 and CDR2 (germline): SEHNR, FQNEAQ (reference sequence). The CDR3 spells CSSSFFLDLDREAFF. In DNA, the CDR3 is TGTTCCAGCAGCTTTTTCCTCGACTTGGACAGGGAAGCTTTCTTT.

This chain links TRBV7-2 with TRBJ1-1; possibly TRBD1 for D (5 bases). The CDR3 contains 12 residues. Germline CDR1 is SGHTA and CDR2 is FQGNSA. Trimming removed 0 bases at V and 8 bases at J, with 7 bases between. In nucleotides, the CDR3 is TGTGCCAGCAGCTTAGCGGGGCAGGAAGCTTTCTTT. Translation gives CASSLAGQEAFF.

This clone was seen a single time. V and J are TRBV5-1 and TRBJ2-2; TRBD2 might be the D (5 bases). CDR1 and CDR2 from the germline V gene are SGHRS and YFSETQ. V dropped 6 bases and J dropped 1 base, with 10 bases sitting between them. This CDR3 has 14 residues. CDR3 amino acids: CASKYGGNTGELFF. CDR3 bases: TGCGCCAGCAAATATGGAGGGAACACCGGGGAGCTGTTTTTT.

V gene TRBV18 combines with J gene TRBJ2-5; D might be TRBD1 (6 bases). Germline V lookup: CDR1 KGHSH, CDR2 LQKENI. The CDR3 spans 15 residues. The V gene lost 6 bases and the J gene lost 5 bases, with 19 bases spanning the gap. The CDR3 spells CASSPSQGLRETQYF. The CDR3 coding sequence is TGTGCCAGCTCGCCATCCCAGGGGTTGAGGGAGACCCAGTACTTC.

The V call is TRBV7-2, the J call TRBJ2-3, with a tentative D call TRBD2 (5 bases). The CDR3 is made up of 14 amino acids. The germline V gene encodes CDR1 SGHTA and CDR2 FQGNSA. Trimming pared 5 bases from V and 4 bases from J, leaving 13 bases between. The CDR3 is CASSTWTAPDTQYF. CDR3 in DNA: TGTGCCAGCAGCACCTGGACTGCCCCAGATACGCAGTATTTT.

A few counts support this clone. Other DNA sequences from this sample encode an identical CDR3 as well. This chain connects TRBV6-6 to TRBJ1-1; D is unresolved. V shed 0 bases and J shed 2 bases, with 7 bases lying between them. The germline V gene has CDR1 MNHNY and CDR2 SVGAGI (reference sequence). This CDR3 comprises 14 residues. In DNA, the CDR3 is TGTGCCAGCAGTTACTCGCGAGTAAACACTGAAGCTTTCTTT. Its translation is CASSYSRVNTEAFF.